The 20 T cell receptor beta chains presented below share a single source sample, sequenced in a study of blood T cell repertoires in COVID-19. Libraries were prepared by immunoSEQ multiplex PCR; TCRdb keeps only in-frame clonotypes and omits some of them. The sample includes roughly 230,000 clones, around 89% of them seen just once. Sample: peripheral blood. The origin of the receptors is a woman in her sixties with COVID-19, enrolled during active disease.

This clone appeared a few times. The chain links TRBV5-1 to TRBJ1-1; a possible D gene is TRBD1 (5 bases). CDR1 and CDR2 from the germline V gene are SGHRS and YFSETQ. The CDR3 has 14 residues. The V end lost 2 bases, the J end lost 1 base, and 9 bases lay between the germline ends. CDR3 DNA: TGCGCCAGCAGCTTCACCGGGGGGAACACTGAAGCTTTCTTT. This encodes CASSFTGGNTEAFF.

This chain connects TRBV19 to TRBJ1-1; D perhaps matches TRBD1 (6 bases). Trimming shortened V by 1 base and J by 0 bases, and 12 bases separated the two germline ends. Looked up from germline, CDR1 is LNHDA and CDR2 is SQIVND (reference sequence). CDR3 size: 16 residues. CDR3 loop: CASSIVTTGLNTEAFF. The DNA for the CDR3 is TGTGCCAGTAGTATAGTTACGACAGGATTGAACACTGAAGCTTTCTTT.

This clone was seen just once. The chain recombines TRBV4-1 with TRBJ2-1, with D possibly matching TRBD2 (7 bases). CDR1 and CDR2 from the germline V gene are MGHRA and YSYEKL. V was trimmed by 2 bases and J by 5 bases, leaving 13 bases between them. CDR3 size: 15 residues. This CDR3 reads CASSQSRGANNEQFF. The CDR3 DNA sequence: TGCGCCAGCAGCCAATCCCGGGGGGCCAACAATGAGCAGTTCTTC.

A note on this clone: Other DNA sequences in this specimen translate into the identical CDR3. V and J are TRBV5-6 and TRBJ2-7; D is unclear. Trimming removed 4 bases at V and 0 bases at J, with 11 bases between. The germline gives CDR1 SGHDT, CDR2 YYEEEE. The CDR3 runs 14 residues. Written as DNA, the CDR3 is TGTGCCAGCAGCCCGAGACAAAGCTCCTACGAGCAGTACTTC. It yields the protein CASSPRQSSYEQYF.

This chain links TRBV13 with TRBJ2-1, with 15 nucleotides matching TRBD2. This CDR3 has 19 residues. V shed 5 bases and J 7 bases; nucleotides not matched to a gene: 15. Germline CDR1 reads PRHDT; CDR2 reads FYEKMQ (reference sequence). The CDR3 region is CASSPGLAGGPRLANEQFF. The CDR3 nucleotides read TGTGCCAGCAGCCCTGGACTAGCGGGGGGGCCACGGTTAGCTAATGAGCAGTTCTTC.

This clone appeared a single time. The chain carries TRBV7-8 and TRBJ2-1; TRBD2 aligns across 8 bases. The trim removed 5 bases at V and 4 bases at J, leaving 7 bases unmatched. The germline gives CDR1 SGHVS, CDR2 FQNEAQ. The CDR3 is 15 residues long. In DNA form, the CDR3 reads TGTGCCAGCAGCCAGATACGGGGGGGGTACAATGAGCAGTTCTTC. Translation: CASSQIRGGYNEQFF.

V gene TRBV18 combines with J gene TRBJ1-2; D might be TRBD1 (5 bases). The germline CDR1 and CDR2 sequences are KGHSH and LQKENI. V dropped 2 bases and J dropped 7 bases, with 20 bases sitting between them. There are 16 residues in the CDR3. The CDR3 sequence: CASSPGDSGPFGGYTF. CDR3 DNA: TGTGCCAGCTCACCAGGGGATTCAGGGCCCTTCGGTGGCTACACCTTC. The variable domain in full, with the rest retrieved from reference TRBV18 and TRBJ1-2, is NAGVMQNPRHLVRRRGQEARLRCSPMKGHSHVYWYRQLPEEGLKFMVYLQKENIIDESGMPKERFSAEFPKEGPSILRIQQVVRGDSAAYFCASSPGDSGPFGGYTFGSGTRLTVV.

This chain links TRBV6-1 with TRBJ2-5; 9 bases map to TRBD2. Germline V gene lookup returns CDR1 MNHNS and CDR2 SASEGT. The J segment lost 5 bases and the V segment lost 3 bases, leaving 10 bases of the junction unmatched. The CDR3 runs to 16 residues. This chain's CDR3 is CASSDFRGGAGETQYF. The CDR3 DNA reads TGTGCCAGCAGTGATTTTCGCGGGGGGGCAGGTGAGACCCAGTACTTC.

This clone has a single count. The chain carries TRBV6-5 and TRBJ2-5; D is unclear. Germline V gives CDR1 MNHEY, CDR2 SVGAGI. The CDR3 is 12 residues long. Between the trimmed V and J ends, which lost 2 bases and 4 bases, there was a span of 5 bases. The CDR3: CASSYIGETQYF. DNA for the CDR3: TGTGCCAGCAGTTACATCGGAGAGACCCAGTACTTC.

V gene TRBV5-1 combines with J gene TRBJ1-2; TRBD1 aligns across 8 bases. Germline V gives CDR1 SGHRS, CDR2 YFSETQ. The CDR3 is made up of 15 amino acids. The junction had 7 bases not matched to a gene; V was cut back by 4 bases and J by 2 bases. The CDR3 loop is CASSPAGTGNYGYTF. The CDR3 nucleotides read TGCGCCAGCAGCCCGGCCGGGACAGGAAACTATGGCTACACCTTC. The full variable domain, in which reference TRBV5-1 and TRBJ1-2 provide the parts outside the CDR3, is KAGVTQTPRYLIKTRGQQVTLSCSPISGHRSVSWYQQTPGQGLQFLFEYFSETQRNKGNFPGRFSGRQFSNSRSEMNVSTLELGDSALYLCASSPAGTGNYGYTFGSGTRLTVV.

The rearrangement joins TRBV10-3 to TRBJ1-1; possible D gene TRBD1, 5 bases. The CDR3 length is 14 residues. The V gene lost 7 bases and the J gene lost 5 bases, with 17 bases spanning the gap. CDR1 ENHRY and CDR2 SYGVKD come from the germline V gene. CDR3 DNA sequence: TGTGCCATCATACGGGGGGAGGACGTGACTGAAGCTTTCTTT. It encodes CAIIRGEDVTEAFF.

The chain combines TRBV4-1 with TRBJ2-5; tentative D call: TRBD1 (6 bases). This CDR3 comprises 15 residues. V lost 4 bases and J lost 4, with 16 bases in between. Germline loops: CDR1 MGHRA, CDR2 YSYEKL. The CDR3 protein is CASSRAWVGAETQYF. The CDR3, as DNA: TGCGCCAGCAGCCGGGCCTGGGTGGGGGCAGAGACCCAGTACTTC.

The chain recombines TRBV18 with TRBJ1-1, with 8 bases identical to TRBD1. This CDR3 spans 13 amino acids. CDR1 KGHSH and CDR2 LQKENI come from the germline V gene. V lost 8 bases and J lost 1; bases outside the gene matches: 3. The CDR3 nucleotides are TGTGCCAGCGCTGGACAGGGGAACACTGAAGCTTTCTTT. Its translation: CASAGQGNTEAFF. Looking up the rest from reference TRBV18 and TRBJ1-1 gives the full variable domain: NAGVMQNPRHLVRRRGQEARLRCSPMKGHSHVYWYRQLPEEGLKFMVYLQKENIIDESGMPKERFSAEFPKEGPSILRIQQVVRGDSAAYFCASAGQGNTEAFFGQGTRLTVV.

V usage is TRBV2 and J usage is TRBJ1-3; 8 bases map to TRBD1. Per the germline V gene, CDR1 is SNHLY and CDR2 is FYNNEI. V lost 7 bases, J lost 6 bases, and 5 bases stayed unmatched. The CDR3 contains 13 residues. CDR3 region: CASMDQGANTIYF. In DNA form, the CDR3 reads TGTGCCAGCATGGACCAGGGGGCAAACACCATATATTTT.

The V and J genes are TRBV5-6 and TRBJ2-2, with 8 bases fitting TRBD2. V lost 2 bases, J lost 5 bases, and 11 bases stayed unmatched. CDR1 SGHDT and CDR2 YYEEEE come from the germline V gene. There are 17 residues in the CDR3. The CDR3 DNA reads as TGTGCCAGCAGCTTCTCGGGGGGGGCGAGATTGACCGGGGAGCTGTTTTTT. As protein: CASSFSGGARLTGELFF. Full variable domain (rest looked up from reference TRBV5-6 and TRBJ2-2): DAGVTQSPTHLIKTRGQQVTLRCSPKSGHDTVSWYQQALGQGPQFIFQYYEEEERQRGNFPDRFSGHQFPNYSSELNVNALLLGDSALYLCASSFSGGARLTGELFFGEGSRLTVL.

This sequence joins TRBV10-3 and TRBJ2-2; TRBD2 matches at 8 bases. V lost 10 bases, J lost 7 bases, and 11 bases stayed unmatched. The CDR3 is 14 residues long. Germline lookup yields CDR1 ENHRY and CDR2 SYGVKD. CDR3 nucleotides: TGTGCCAACAGGCCAGCGGGGGCCGACGGGGAGCTGTTTTTT. It specifies CANRPAGADGELFF.

The V gene is TRBV3-1 (or the pseudogene TRBV3-2), the J gene TRBJ2-1, with 10 bases lining up with TRBD2. Germline-derived CDR1 and CDR2 are LGHDT and YNNKEL (reference sequence). The CDR3 is 15 residues long. V shed 4 bases and J 4 bases; nucleotides not matched to a gene: 4. The CDR3 sequence: CASSLTSGIYNEQFF. CDR3 bases: TGTGCCAGCAGCCTTACTAGCGGGATTTACAATGAGCAGTTCTTC.

V and J are TRBV6-5 and TRBJ1-1; perhaps TRBD1 as D (5 bases). The CDR3 runs to 16 residues. Trimming stripped 4 bases from V and 0 bases from J, with 15 bases between. Germline V gene lookup returns CDR1 MNHEY and CDR2 SVGAGI. CDR3: CASSFSTTAMNTEAFF. The DNA of the CDR3 is TGTGCCAGCAGTTTTTCCACGACAGCAATGAACACTGAAGCTTTCTTT.

CDR3 in DNA: TGTGCCAGCAGCCAAGGCGAACTAGTCCCCCACTACAATGAGCAGTTCTTC. Encoded protein: CASSQGELVPHYNEQFF. This chain connects TRBV4-2 to TRBJ2-1; D is perhaps TRBD2 (5 bases). The CDR3 extends over 17 amino acids. V dropped 1 base and J dropped 3 bases, with 16 bases sitting between them. Germline V gene data show CDR1 as LGHNA and CDR2 as YNFKEQ.

The V call is TRBV11-2, the J call TRBJ2-5; the match to TRBD2 covers 9 bases. After removal of 2 bases from V and 4 bases from J, the junction contained 8 bases not matched to a gene. The V gene's germline CDR1 is SGHAT and CDR2 FQNNGV. The CDR3 has 16 residues. The CDR3 loop is CASSLHRGGAIETQYF. The CDR3 DNA is TGTGCCAGCAGCTTACATCGCGGGGGGGCCATAGAGACCCAGTACTTC.